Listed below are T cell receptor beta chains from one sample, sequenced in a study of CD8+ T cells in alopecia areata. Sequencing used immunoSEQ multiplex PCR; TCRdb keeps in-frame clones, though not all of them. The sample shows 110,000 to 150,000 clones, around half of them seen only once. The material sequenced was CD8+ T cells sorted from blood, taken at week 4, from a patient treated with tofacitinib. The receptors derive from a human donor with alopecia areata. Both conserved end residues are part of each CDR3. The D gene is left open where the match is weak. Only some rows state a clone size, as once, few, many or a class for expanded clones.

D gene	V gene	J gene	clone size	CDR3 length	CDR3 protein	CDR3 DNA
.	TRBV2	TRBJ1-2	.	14	CASSEVGNVYGYTF	TGTGCCAGCAGTGAAGTCGGGAACGTCTATGGCTACACCTTC
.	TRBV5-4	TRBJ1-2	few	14	CASSLAGSGAGYTF	TGTGCCAGCAGCTTGGCCGGGTCAGGAGCTGGCTACACCTTC
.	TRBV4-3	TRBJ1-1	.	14	CASSQDGEYTEAFF	TGCGCCAGCAGCCAAGATGGGGAGTACACTGAAGCTTTCTTT
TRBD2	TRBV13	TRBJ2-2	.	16	CASTDTSGLNTGELFF	TGTGCCAGCACCGACACTAGCGGACTTAACACCGGGGAGCTGTTTTTT
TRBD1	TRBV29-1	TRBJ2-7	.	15	CSASGGVRPSYEQYF	TGCAGCGCATCAGGGGGTGTGAGGCCCTCCTACGAGCAGTACTTC
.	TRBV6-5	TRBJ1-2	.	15	CASTTGDGYLYGYTF	TGTGCCAGCACCACGGGTGACGGATACCTGTATGGCTACACCTTC
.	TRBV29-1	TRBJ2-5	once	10	CSVGEETQYF	TGCAGCGTTGGGGAGGAGACCCAGTACTTC
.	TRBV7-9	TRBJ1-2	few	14	CASTLVTENYGYTF	TGTGCCAGCACCCTAGTGACAGAAAACTATGGCTACACCTTC
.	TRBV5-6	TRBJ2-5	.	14	CASSFVGGKETQYF	TGTGCCAGCAGCTTTGTGGGCGGAAAAGAGACCCAGTACTTC
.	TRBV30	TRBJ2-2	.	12	CAWRRPSGELFF	TGTGCCTGGAGAAGACCTTCCGGGGAGCTGTTTTTT
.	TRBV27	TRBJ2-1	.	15	CASTVGRSAYNEQFF	TGTGCCAGCACCGTGGGCCGGAGCGCCTACAATGAGCAGTTCTTC
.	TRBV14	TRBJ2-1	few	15	CASSQVRGPYNEQFF	TGTGCCAGCAGCCAAGTCAGGGGTCCCTACAATGAGCAGTTCTTC
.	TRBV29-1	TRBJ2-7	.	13	CSVVEKSSYEQYF	TGCAGCGTTGTTGAGAAGAGCTCCTACGAGCAGTACTTC
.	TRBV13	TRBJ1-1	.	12	CASSPGSSEAFF	TGTGCCAGCAGCCCCGGGTCCAGTGAAGCTTTCTTT
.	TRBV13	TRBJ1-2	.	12	CATKGDFYGYTF	TGTGCCACCAAAGGCGATTTCTATGGCTACACCTTC
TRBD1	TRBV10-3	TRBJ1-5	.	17	CAISESGLVTGDQPQHF	TGTGCCATCAGTGAGTCCGGCCTTGTAACAGGGGATCAGCCCCAGCATTTT
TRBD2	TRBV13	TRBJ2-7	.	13	CASSPSGAYEQYF	TGTGCCAGCAGCCCTAGCGGGGCCTACGAGCAGTACTTC
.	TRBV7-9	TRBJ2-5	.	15	CASSLVSADQETQYF	TGTGCCAGCAGCTTAGTATCAGCCGACCAAGAGACCCAGTACTTC
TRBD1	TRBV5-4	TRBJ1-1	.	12	CASSLLGQGAFF	TGTGCCAGCAGCTTGCTTGGACAGGGGGCTTTCTTT
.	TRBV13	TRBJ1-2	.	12	CASSDSDYGYTF	TGTGCCAGCAGCGACTCAGACTATGGCTACACCTTC
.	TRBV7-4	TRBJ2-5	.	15	CASSRTGTYKETQYF	TGTGCCAGCAGCCGCACCGGGACGTACAAAGAGACCCAGTACTTC
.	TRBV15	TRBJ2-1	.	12	CATSRDQTTQFF	TGTGCCACCAGCAGAGATCAAACTACCCAGTTCTTC
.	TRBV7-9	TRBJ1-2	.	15	CASSLVVDTDYGYTF	TGTGCCAGCAGCTTGGTTGTGGACACAGACTATGGCTACACCTTC
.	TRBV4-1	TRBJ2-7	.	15	CASSQGRRVSDEQYF	TGCGCCAGCAGCCAAGGGAGGAGGGTGTCGGACGAGCAGTACTTC
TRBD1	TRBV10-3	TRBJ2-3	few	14	CAIRPGQDTDTQYF	TGTGCCATCCGACCGGGACAGGACACAGATACGCAGTATTTT
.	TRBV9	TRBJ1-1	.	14	CASSVGGSDTEAFF	TGTGCCAGCAGCGTAGGCGGCAGCGACACTGAAGCTTTCTTT
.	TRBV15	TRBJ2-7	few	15	CATSSPGGGFYEQYF	TGTGCCACCAGCAGCCCGGGAGGGGGCTTCTACGAGCAGTACTTC
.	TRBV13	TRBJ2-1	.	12	CASSFLGDEQFF	TGTGCCAGCAGCTTCCTAGGGGATGAGCAGTTCTTC
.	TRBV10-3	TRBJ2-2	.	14	CAILGADNTGELFF	TGTGCCATCCTGGGGGCGGACAATACCGGGGAGCTGTTTTTT
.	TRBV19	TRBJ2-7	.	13	CASSPDISYEQYF	TGTGCCAGTAGTCCGGACATCTCCTACGAGCAGTACTTC
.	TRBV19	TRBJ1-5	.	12	CASSTGLQPQHF	TGTGCCAGTAGTACGGGTCTACAGCCCCAGCATTTT
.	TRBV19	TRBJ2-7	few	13	CASSEGLSYEQYF	TGTGCCAGTAGTGAGGGCCTCTCCTACGAGCAGTACTTC
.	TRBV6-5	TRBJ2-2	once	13	CASSPTQTGELFF	TGTGCCAGCAGTCCTACACAAACCGGGGAGCTGTTTTTT
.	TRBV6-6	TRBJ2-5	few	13	CASSYSGEETQYF	TGTGCCAGCAGTTACTCGGGGGAAGAGACCCAGTACTTC
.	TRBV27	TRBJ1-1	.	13	CASSLSINTEAFF	TGTGCCAGCAGTTTATCGATAAACACTGAAGCTTTCTTT
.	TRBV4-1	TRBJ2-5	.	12	CASSQAGETQYF	TGCGCCAGCAGCCAAGCAGGGGAGACCCAGTACTTC
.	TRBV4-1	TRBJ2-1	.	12	CASSQGRHEQFF	TGCGCCAGCAGCCAAGGAAGGCATGAGCAGTTCTTC
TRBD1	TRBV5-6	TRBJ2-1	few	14	CASSPGQSYNEQFF	TGTGCCAGCTCCCCGGGACAGTCTTACAATGAGCAGTTCTTC
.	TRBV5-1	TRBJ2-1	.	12	CASSFFQNEQFF	TGCGCCAGCAGCTTCTTTCAGAATGAGCAGTTCTTC
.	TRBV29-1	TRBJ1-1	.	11	CSVDRVTEAFF	TGCAGCGTTGACAGGGTTACTGAAGCTTTCTTT
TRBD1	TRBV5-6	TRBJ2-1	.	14	CASTPGQGRNEQFF	TGTGCCAGCACCCCGGGACAGGGGAGGAATGAGCAGTTCTTC
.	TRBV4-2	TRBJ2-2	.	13	CASSQVEGGELFF	TGTGCCAGCAGCCAAGTCGAGGGCGGGGAGCTGTTTTTT
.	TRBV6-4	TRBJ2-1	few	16	CASSARGGSIRNEQFF	TGTGCCAGCAGTGCCAGGGGCGGATCAATCAGGAATGAGCAGTTCTTC
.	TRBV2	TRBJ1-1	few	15	CASSETGGLGTEAFF	TGTGCCAGCAGTGAAACGGGCGGGCTGGGCACTGAAGCTTTCTTT
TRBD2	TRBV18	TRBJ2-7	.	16	CASSPPRREGPYEQYF	TGTGCCAGCTCACCACCGCGGCGGGAGGGTCCCTACGAGCAGTACTTC
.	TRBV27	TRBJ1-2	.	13	CASSPSIGGGYTF	TGTGCCAGCAGTCCCTCAATCGGGGGCGGCTACACCTTC
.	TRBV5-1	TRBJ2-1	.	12	CASSFRVGEQFF	TGCGCCAGCAGCTTCAGGGTCGGTGAGCAGTTCTTC
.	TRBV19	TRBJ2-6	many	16	CASSAEAGTGANVLTF	TGTGCCAGTAGTGCCGAGGCGGGGACTGGGGCCAACGTCCTGACTTTC
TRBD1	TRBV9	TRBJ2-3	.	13	CASRGQGTDTQYF	TGTGCCAGCAGAGGACAGGGCACAGATACGCAGTATTTT
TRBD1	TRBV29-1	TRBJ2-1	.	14	CSVREQGNPNEQFF	TGCAGCGTTAGGGAACAGGGGAATCCTAATGAGCAGTTCTTC
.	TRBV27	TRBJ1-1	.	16	CASSLSGMEGGTEAFF	TGTGCCAGCAGTTTATCGGGTATGGAGGGAGGCACTGAAGCTTTCTTT